This T cell receptor beta chain derives from a study of a mutant IDH1 vaccine in newly diagnosed glioma. V was pared by 2 bases and J by 7 bases, with 5 bases of the junction left unmatched. The CDR3 is 14 amino acids. Germline V lookup: CDR1 SGHTA, CDR2 FQGTGA. Time point here: week 47, end of study. With topical imiquimod, each dose of the vaccine consisted of 300 ug of mutant IDH1 20-mer peptide. Measured with immunoSEQ multiplex PCR; TCRdb has only the in-frame clones, and not every one. The table has 40,000 to 45,000 clones, roughly 80% seen once. On this clone itself: As yet, its antigen is unknown.

This TCR was sampled from a man younger than 35 with glioma. Some clones in this sample may be carry-over from other donors' samples. Specimen: PBMCs, collected from a glioma patient whose treatment included an IDH1 peptide vaccine. V gene TRBV7-3 combines with J gene TRBJ2-7; 10 bases match TRBD2. The CDR3 nucleotides read TGTGCCAGCAGCTTATCTAGCGGGAGTGGGGAGCAGTACTTC. This translates into CASSLSSGSGEQYF.